The rows below give T cell receptor beta chains drawn from one sample of a study of blood T cells in healthy people across ages. TCRdb re-analysed the 5' RACE reads in MiXCR, keeping a single row per CDR3 protein. The sample comprises about 1,500,000 distinct CDR3 sequences, around 39% of which are singletons, and less than 8% rests with the top ten. The sequenced material came from blood. Receptor source: a woman aged 18-35 years in good health. CDR3s include the opening cysteine and the closing phenylalanine or tryptophan. Each record gives: D gene, clone size, V gene, J gene, CDR3 DNA, CDR3 protein. D genes are given only for firm matches. The size entry is marked missing in some rows and otherwise reads once, few, many or a size class.

.	few	TRBV7-2	TRBJ2-5	TGTGCCAGCAGCCCGACTTTGTACCAAGAGACCCAGTACTTC	CASSPTLYQETQYF
.	few	TRBV6-6	TRBJ1-2	TGTGCCAGCAGCGGAGGACAGATTCTCTATGGCTACACCTTC	CASSGGQILYGYTF
.	few	TRBV2	TRBJ2-5	TGTGCCAGCAGTGAAGGGGGTAGAAACTATGAGCAGTACTTC	CASSEGGRNYEQYF
.	.	TRBV20-1	TRBJ2-1	TGCAGTGCTAGAGATCAGAGGGCAGCGCATGAGCAGTTCTTC	CSARDQRAAHEQFF
TRBD2	few	TRBV7-9	TRBJ2-2	TGTGCCAGCAGCCAAAGGATAGCGGGAGTGAACACCGGGGAGCTGTTTTTT	CASSQRIAGVNTGELFF
.	many	TRBV5-1	TRBJ1-2	TGTGCCAGCAGTTCGGAAGGGTATGGCTACACCTTC	CASSSEGYGYTF
.	.	TRBV7-9	TRBJ2-3	TGTGCCAGCAGCCGGACGTTCGGGCCGGGGATCACTTCAGATACGCAGTATTTT	CASSRTFGPGITSDTQYF
TRBD1	few	TRBV12-3/TRBV12-4	TRBJ1-1	TGTGCCAGCAGTGACAGGGTCACTGAAGCTTTCTTT	CASSDRVTEAFF
TRBD1	many	TRBV18	TRBJ1-1	TGTGCCAGCTCACCTACAGGGGGCGGAACTGAAGCTTTCTTT	CASSPTGGGTEAFF
.	.	TRBV3-1	TRBJ2-3	TGTGCCAGCAGCCAAGATCCGACTAGCACAGATACGCAGTATTTT	CASSQDPTSTDTQYF
TRBD1	many	TRBV7-9	TRBJ1-2	TGTGCCAGCAGCTTAGAACAGGGGGCTAACTATGGCTACACCTTC	CASSLEQGANYGYTF
TRBD1	few	TRBV20-1	TRBJ1-6	TGCAGTGCGCGGGACAGGTCTAATTCACCCCTCCACTTT	CSARDRSNSPLHF
TRBD1	once	TRBV2	TRBJ1-2	TGTGCCAGCAACATGCAGGGGGCGCATAGCTATGGCTACACCTTC	CASNMQGAHSYGYTF
.	.	TRBV4-1	TRBJ1-3	TGCGCCAGCAGCCAAACCCCCGCCTCGGGATTTGGAAACACCATATATTTT	CASSQTPASGFGNTIYF
.	.	TRBV14	TRBJ1-2	TGTGCCAGCAGCCCACCAGGGGAAGATTACAATGGCTACACCTTC	CASSPPGEDYNGYTF
.	.	TRBV12-5	TRBJ1-5	TGTGCTAGTGCCTCGGGGGTTAATCAGCCCCAGCATTTT	CASASGVNQPQHF
TRBD2	.	TRBV11-2	TRBJ2-2	TGTGCCAGCAGCGAGGACGGAGCGGGGGCAAACACCGGGGAGCTGTTTTTT	CASSEDGAGANTGELFF
.	.	TRBV3-1	TRBJ2-6	TGTGCCAGCAGCCGGGCAGGGGCGACCTCTGGGGCCAACGTCCTGACTTTC	CASSRAGATSGANVLTF
.	.	TRBV6-2/TRBV6-3	TRBJ2-5	TGTGCCAGCAGTTACGTATATGGGGGCGCAGAGACCCAGTACTTC	CASSYVYGGAETQYF
.	.	TRBV7-2	TRBJ2-1	TGTGCCAGCAGCTTAGAAGGCTGGGACTACAATGAGCAGTTCTTC	CASSLEGWDYNEQFF
.	.	TRBV21-1	TRBJ2-7	TGTACCAGCAGCCCGTACGGGCGGCACGAGCAGTACTTC	CTSSPYGRHEQYF
.	.	TRBV28	TRBJ2-7	TGTGCCAGCAGTCCGAGGGTTAGCGGCCCCCCCTACGAGCAGTACTTC	CASSPRVSGPPYEQYF
.	.	TRBV4-1	TRBJ2-3	TGCGCCAGCAGCCAGGGTCCGTTTAGGGATACGCAGTATTTT	CASSQGPFRDTQYF
TRBD2	.	TRBV10-3	TRBJ2-5	TGTGCCATCATTGGGCTAGCGGGATCGGGGTACTTC	CAIIGLAGSGYF
.	once	TRBV28	TRBJ2-2	TGTGCCAGCCCAGGGCGGGACACCGGGGAGCTGTTTTTT	CASPGRDTGELFF
TRBD1	.	TRBV20-1	TRBJ2-1	TGCAGTGCTTTACTTACGGGACAGGGGAGGAATGAGCAGTTCTTC	CSALLTGQGRNEQFF
.	.	TRBV18	TRBJ1-6	TGTGCCAGCTCACCATTCCCAGCTAATTCACCCCTCCACTTT	CASSPFPANSPLHF
TRBD2	.	TRBV9	TRBJ2-1	TGTGCCAGCAGCGTAGGAGGGAGGGGGCAGTTCTTC	CASSVGGRGQFF
TRBD2	.	TRBV7-3	TRBJ2-1	TGTGCCAGCAGCGCGGGGGGGGGAAGGAATGAGCAGTTCTTC	CASSAGGGRNEQFF
.	.	TRBV18	TRBJ2-3	TGTGCCAGCTCACCACCGCTGCGGGACAGCCCAGATACGCAGTATTTT	CASSPPLRDSPDTQYF
.	.	TRBV25-1	TRBJ1-2	TGTGCCAGCAGTGAATGGCGGGAGGGGTATGGCTACACCTTC	CASSEWREGYGYTF
.	.	TRBV7-9	TRBJ1-5	TGTGCCAGCAGCTCACAGGGCACCCAGCATTTT	CASSSQGTQHF
.	.	TRBV24-1	TRBJ2-3	TGTGCCACCAGTGGGGAAAATACGCAGTATTTT	CATSGENTQYF
.	few	TRBV24-1	TRBJ1-2	TGTGCCACCAGTGATTCCGAGGACGGGGCGGATGGCTACACCTTC	CATSDSEDGADGYTF
.	.	TRBV9	TRBJ2-5	TGTGCCAGCAGCGTAGATCCTAGCCAAGAGACCCAGTACTTC	CASSVDPSQETQYF
.	few	TRBV12-3/TRBV12-4	TRBJ2-7	TGTGCCAGCAGGACAGTCGGGGGCTACGAGCAGTACTTC	CASRTVGGYEQYF
.	.	TRBV2	TRBJ2-3	TGTGCCAGCAGTGAAGCAAGTAGCACAGATACGCAGTATTTT	CASSEASSTDTQYF
TRBD2	.	TRBV29-1	TRBJ2-7	TGCAGCGTTGCAGTCTGGACTAGCGGGGAAAATGAGCAGTACTTC	CSVAVWTSGENEQYF
.	.	TRBV24-1	TRBJ1-2	TGTGCCACCAGTGAATGGACAGACTATGGCTACACCTTC	CATSEWTDYGYTF
.	.	TRBV19	TRBJ2-6	TGTGCCAGTAGGCGTAGCGGGACAGGCACCTCTGGGGCCAACGTCCTGACTTTC	CASRRSGTGTSGANVLTF
TRBD1	few	TRBV10-1	TRBJ2-1	TGCGCCAAGCCGGTCGGGACAGACTCCTACAATGAGCAGTTCTTC	CAKPVGTDSYNEQFF
.	few	TRBV15	TRBJ2-7	TGTGCCACCAGCAGAGATCCGGGCGTAAGCTCCTACGAGCAGTACTTC	CATSRDPGVSSYEQYF
TRBD1	.	TRBV20-1	TRBJ1-2	TGCAGTGCTACCCGAGCAGGGGGCCAAATCTATGGCTACACCTTC	CSATRAGGQIYGYTF
TRBD1	.	TRBV28	TRBJ2-3	TGTGCCAGCAGGCCTCGACAGGGTTGGTGGAAGGCAGATACGCAGTATTTT	CASRPRQGWWKADTQYF
.	.	TRBV20-1	TRBJ2-3	TGCAGTGCTAGAGAATACAGGGGGGGTTTGGATACGCAGTATTTT	CSAREYRGGLDTQYF
.	few	TRBV20-1	TRBJ1-5	TGCAGTGCTAGAGATTATCGACGGGACGACAATCAGCCCCAGCATTTT	CSARDYRRDDNQPQHF